The sequence of this T cell receptor beta chain was determined in a study of graft-versus-host responses after intestinal transplantation. Study context: For approximately three years after anti-thymocyte globulin induction, all recipients took tacrolimus and steroids.

This clone was observed a single time. Its antigen is still unknown. CDR1 is SGDLS and CDR2 is YYNGEE in the germline V gene. The CDR3 covers 13 residues. The V gene end was trimmed by 5 bases and the J gene end by 5 bases; junction bases not matched to a gene: 6. The table came from immunoSEQ multiplex PCR; TCRdb's copy has only in-frame clones and leaves some out. The data contain roughly 28,000 clones, about four fifths of them singletons. V is TRBV9 and J is TRBJ2-7, with 8 bases matching TRBD2. Sample: unstimulated CD4+ T cells sorted from spleen or lymph node cells, taken before intestinal transplant. The sequence derives from a human donor who received an intestinal transplant. CDR3: CASSPGLVDEQYF. The CDR3, as DNA: TGTGCCAGCAGTCCGGGACTAGTTGACGAGCAGTACTTC.